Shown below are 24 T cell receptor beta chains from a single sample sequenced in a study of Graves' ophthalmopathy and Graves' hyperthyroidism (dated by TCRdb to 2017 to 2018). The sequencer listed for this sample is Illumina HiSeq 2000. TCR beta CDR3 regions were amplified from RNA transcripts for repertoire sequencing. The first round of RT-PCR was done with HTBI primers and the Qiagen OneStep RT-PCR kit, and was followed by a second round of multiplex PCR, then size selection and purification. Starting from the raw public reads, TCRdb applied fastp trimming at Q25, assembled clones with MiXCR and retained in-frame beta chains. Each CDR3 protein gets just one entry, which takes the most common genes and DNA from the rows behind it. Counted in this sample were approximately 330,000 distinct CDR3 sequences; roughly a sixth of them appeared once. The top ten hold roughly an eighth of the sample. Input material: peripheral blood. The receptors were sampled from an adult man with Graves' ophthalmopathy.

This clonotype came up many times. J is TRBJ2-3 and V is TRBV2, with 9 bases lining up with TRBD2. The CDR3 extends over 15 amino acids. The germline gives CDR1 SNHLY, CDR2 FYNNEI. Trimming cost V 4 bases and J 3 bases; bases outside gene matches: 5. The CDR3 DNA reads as TGTGCCAGCAGTGGAGGACTAGCGCGGACAGATACGCAGTATTTT. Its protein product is CASSGGLARTDTQYF.

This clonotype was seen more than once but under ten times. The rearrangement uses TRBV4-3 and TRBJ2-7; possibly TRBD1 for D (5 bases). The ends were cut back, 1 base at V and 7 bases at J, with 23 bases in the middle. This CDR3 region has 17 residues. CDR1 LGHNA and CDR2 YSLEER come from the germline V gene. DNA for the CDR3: TGCGCCAGCAGCCAAGTTTTTACAAGGGGCACGCGTTTAGAGCAGTACTTC. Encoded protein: CASSQVFTRGTRLEQYF.

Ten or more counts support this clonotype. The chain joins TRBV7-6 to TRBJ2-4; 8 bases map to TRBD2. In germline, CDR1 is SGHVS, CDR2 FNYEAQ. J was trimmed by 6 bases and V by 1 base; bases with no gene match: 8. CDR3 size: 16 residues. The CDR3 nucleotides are TGTGCCAGCAGCTTAGAACCCGGGACTAGGGGAAACATTCAGTACTTC. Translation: CASSLEPGTRGNIQYF.

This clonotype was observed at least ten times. In DNA form, the CDR3 reads TGTGCCAGCAGTCCCCCCCCAGGGGCAACCATCTCCTACGAGCAGTACTTC. Its protein is CASSPPPGATISYEQYF. The V and J genes are TRBV6-4 and TRBJ2-7; TRBD1 is a possible D gene (6 bases). Trimming stripped 5 bases from V and 0 bases from J, with 20 bases between. In germline, CDR1 is MRHNA, CDR2 SNTAGT. CDR3 length: 17 amino acids.

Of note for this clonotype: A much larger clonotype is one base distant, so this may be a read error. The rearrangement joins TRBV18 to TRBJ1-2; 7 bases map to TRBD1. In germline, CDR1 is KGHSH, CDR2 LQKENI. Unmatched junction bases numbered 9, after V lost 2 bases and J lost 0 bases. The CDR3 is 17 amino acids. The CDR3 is CASSPTSRGRTNYGYTF. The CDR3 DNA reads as TGTGCCAGCTCACCAACGAGTAGGGGGCGAACTAACTATGGCTACACCTTC.

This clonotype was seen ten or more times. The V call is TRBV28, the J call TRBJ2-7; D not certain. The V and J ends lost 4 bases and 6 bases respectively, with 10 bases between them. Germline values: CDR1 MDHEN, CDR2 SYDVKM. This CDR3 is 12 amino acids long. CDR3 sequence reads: CASSSFLPEQYF. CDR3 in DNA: TGTGCCAGCAGTTCGTTCCTTCCCGAGCAGTACTTC.

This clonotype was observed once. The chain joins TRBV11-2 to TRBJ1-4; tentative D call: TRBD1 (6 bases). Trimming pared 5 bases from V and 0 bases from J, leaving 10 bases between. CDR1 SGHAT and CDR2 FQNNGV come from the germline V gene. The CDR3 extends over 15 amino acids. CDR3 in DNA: TGTGCCAGCAGCCCCGGGACAACAACTAATGAAAAACTGTTTTTT. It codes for CASSPGTTTNEKLFF.

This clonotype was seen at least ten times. The CDR3 DNA is TGTGCGGCAGAGAAAGAGGGGGGGGTAGATACGCAGTATTTT. This codes for CAAEKEGGVDTQYF. The chain employs TRBV5-4 and TRBJ2-3, with a possible D match to TRBD2 (7 bases). CDR1 is SGHNT, CDR2 YYREEE, per germline (reference sequence). The length of the CDR3 is 14 residues.

The DNA of the CDR3 is TGTGCCAGCAGTCATGGATCACAGCCGAATTCACCCCTCCACTTT. Encoded protein: CASSHGSQPNSPLHF. The chain links TRBV28 to TRBJ1-6; the D is unclear. Germline V gene sequence: CDR1 MDHEN, CDR2 SYDVKM. This CDR3 comprises 15 residues. V gave up 5 bases and J gave up 7 bases, with 15 bases separating them.

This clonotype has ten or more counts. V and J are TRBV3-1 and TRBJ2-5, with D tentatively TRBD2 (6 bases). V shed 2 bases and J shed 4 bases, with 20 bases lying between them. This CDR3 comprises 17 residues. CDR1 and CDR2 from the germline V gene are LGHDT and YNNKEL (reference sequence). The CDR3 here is CASSQFGGSNLVETQYF. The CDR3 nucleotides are TGTGCCAGCAGCCAATTCGGGGGTAGCAATCTCGTAGAGACCCAGTACTTC.

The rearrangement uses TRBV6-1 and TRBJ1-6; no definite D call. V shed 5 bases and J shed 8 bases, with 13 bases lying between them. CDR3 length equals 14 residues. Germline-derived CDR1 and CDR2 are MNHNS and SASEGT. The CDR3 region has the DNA TGTGCCAGCAGTCCGAGGGTGAGGGATTCACCCCTCCACTTT. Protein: CASSPRVRDSPLHF.

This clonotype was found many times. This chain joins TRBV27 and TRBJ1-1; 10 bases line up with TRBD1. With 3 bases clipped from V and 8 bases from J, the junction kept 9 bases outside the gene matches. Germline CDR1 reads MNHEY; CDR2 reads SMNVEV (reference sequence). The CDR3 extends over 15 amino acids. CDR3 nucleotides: TGTGCCAGCAGTTTTTTCCCCGGGACAGGGGCCGAAGCTTTCTTT. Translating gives CASSFFPGTGAEAFF.

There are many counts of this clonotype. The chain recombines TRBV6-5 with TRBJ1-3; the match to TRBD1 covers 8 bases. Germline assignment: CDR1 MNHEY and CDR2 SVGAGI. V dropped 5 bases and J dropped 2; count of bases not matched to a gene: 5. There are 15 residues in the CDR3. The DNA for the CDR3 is TGTGCCAGCAGTCACAGGGGGATGGCTGGAAACACCATATATTTT. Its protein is CASSHRGMAGNTIYF.

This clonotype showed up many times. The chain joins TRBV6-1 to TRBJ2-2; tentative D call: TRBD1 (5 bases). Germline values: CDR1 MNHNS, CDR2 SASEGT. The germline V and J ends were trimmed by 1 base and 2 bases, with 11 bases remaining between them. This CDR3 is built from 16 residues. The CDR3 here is CASSEVPGINTGELFF. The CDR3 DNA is TGTGCCAGCAGTGAAGTTCCAGGGATTAACACCGGGGAGCTGTTTTTT.

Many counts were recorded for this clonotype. The CDR3 sequence: CASSPAHSTALPGELFF. The CDR3 region has the DNA TGTGCCAGCAGTCCCGCCCATTCAACCGCCCTCCCCGGGGAGCTGTTTTTT. This chain uses TRBV27 with TRBJ2-2; no firm D call. Germline values: CDR1 MNHEY, CDR2 SMNVEV (reference sequence). The CDR3 runs to 17 residues. Trimming pared 5 bases from V and 6 bases from J, leaving 22 bases between.

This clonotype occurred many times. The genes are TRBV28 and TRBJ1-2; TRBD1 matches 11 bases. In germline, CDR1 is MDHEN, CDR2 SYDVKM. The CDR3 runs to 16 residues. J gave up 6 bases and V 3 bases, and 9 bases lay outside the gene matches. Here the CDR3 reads CASSLVPSGQGDGYTF. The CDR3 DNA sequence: TGTGCCAGCAGTTTGGTTCCCTCGGGACAGGGGGATGGCTACACCTTC.

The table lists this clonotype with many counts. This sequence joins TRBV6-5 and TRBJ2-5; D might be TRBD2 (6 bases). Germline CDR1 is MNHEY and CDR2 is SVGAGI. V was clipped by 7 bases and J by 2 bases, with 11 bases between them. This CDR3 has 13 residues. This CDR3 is CASTRDFQETQYF. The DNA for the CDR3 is TGTGCCAGCACCAGGGACTTTCAAGAGACCCAGTACTTC.

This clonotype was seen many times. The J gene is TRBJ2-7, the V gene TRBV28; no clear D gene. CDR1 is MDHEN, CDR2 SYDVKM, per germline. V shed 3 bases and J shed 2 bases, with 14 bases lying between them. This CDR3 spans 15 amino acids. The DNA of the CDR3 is TGTGCCAGCAGTTTGCCAGCCCTGCAAACCTACGAGCAGTACTTC. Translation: CASSLPALQTYEQYF.

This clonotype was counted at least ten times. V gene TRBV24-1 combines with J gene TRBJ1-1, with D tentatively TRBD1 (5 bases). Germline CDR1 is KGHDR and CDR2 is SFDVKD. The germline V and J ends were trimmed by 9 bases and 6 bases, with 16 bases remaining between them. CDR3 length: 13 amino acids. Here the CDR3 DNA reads TGTGCCACCCCCGGGGCCCTTAGCGCTGAAGCTTTCTTT. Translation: CATPGALSAEAFF.

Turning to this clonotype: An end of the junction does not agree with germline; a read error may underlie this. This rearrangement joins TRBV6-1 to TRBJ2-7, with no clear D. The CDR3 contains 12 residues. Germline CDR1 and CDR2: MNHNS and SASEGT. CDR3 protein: CASKGGDYEQSF. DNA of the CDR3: TGTGCCAGCAAGGGCGGCGATTACGAGCAGTCCTTC.

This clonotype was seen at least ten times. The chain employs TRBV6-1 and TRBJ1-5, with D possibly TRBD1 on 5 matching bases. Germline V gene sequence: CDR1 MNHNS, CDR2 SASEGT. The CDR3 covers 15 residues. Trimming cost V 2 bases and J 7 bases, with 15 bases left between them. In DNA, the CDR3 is TGTGCCAGCAGTGAACAGGGTTTGCCTATACAGCCCCAGCATTTT. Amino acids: CASSEQGLPIQPQHF.

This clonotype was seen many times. This CDR3 is CASSYLSGLGELFF. Written as DNA, the CDR3 is TGTGCCAGCAGCTACTTATCAGGTCTCGGGGAGCTGTTTTTT. This chain joins TRBV7-2 and TRBJ2-2, with D hard to call. The V and J ends lost 4 bases and 7 bases respectively, with 13 bases between them. CDR1 is SGHTA, CDR2 FQGNSA, per germline. This CDR3 has 14 residues.

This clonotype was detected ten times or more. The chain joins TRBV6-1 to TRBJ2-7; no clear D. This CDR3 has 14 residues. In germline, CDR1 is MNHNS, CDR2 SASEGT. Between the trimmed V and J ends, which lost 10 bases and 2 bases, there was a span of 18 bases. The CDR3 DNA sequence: TGTGCCACCGAATCGGACCGGGTTCCCTACGAGCAGTACTTC. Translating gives CATESDRVPYEQYF.

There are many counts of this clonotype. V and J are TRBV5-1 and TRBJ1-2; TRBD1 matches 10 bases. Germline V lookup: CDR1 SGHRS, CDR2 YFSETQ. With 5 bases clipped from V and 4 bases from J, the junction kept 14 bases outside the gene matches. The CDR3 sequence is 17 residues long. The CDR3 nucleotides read TGCGCCAGCAGTCCGCGGGACAGGGGTCGTAGAGCCTATGGCTACACCTTC. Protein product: CASSPRDRGRRAYGYTF.